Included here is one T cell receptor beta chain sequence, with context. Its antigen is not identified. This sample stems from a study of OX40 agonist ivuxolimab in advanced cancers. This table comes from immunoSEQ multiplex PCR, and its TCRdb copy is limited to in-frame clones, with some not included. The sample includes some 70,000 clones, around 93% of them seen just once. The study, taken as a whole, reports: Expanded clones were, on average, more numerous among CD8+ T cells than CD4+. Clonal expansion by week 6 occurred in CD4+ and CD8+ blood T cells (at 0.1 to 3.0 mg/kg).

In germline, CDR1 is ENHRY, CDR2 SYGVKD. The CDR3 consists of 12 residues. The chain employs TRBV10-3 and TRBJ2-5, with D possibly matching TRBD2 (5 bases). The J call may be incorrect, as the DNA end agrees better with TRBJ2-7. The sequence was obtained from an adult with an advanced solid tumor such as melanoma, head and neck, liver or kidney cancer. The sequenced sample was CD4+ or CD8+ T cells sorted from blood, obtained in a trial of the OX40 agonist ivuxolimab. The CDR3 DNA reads TGTGCCATCGAATCGGGGTCGGACGAGCAGTACTTC. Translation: CAIESGSDEQYF.